Below, one T cell receptor beta chain is given with its context. Its matching antigen is unknown. The sample is drawn from a study of OX40 agonist ivuxolimab in advanced cancers. The overall study: Ivuxolimab, an antibody that agonizes OX40 (CD134), was administered to the patients.

This table comes from immunoSEQ multiplex PCR, and its TCRdb copy is limited to in-frame clones, with some not included. The table has roughly 15,000 clones, about 82% seen once. Autoimmune disease history or systemic immunosuppression led to patients being barred. Study-level results: Clonal expansion among partial responders at 0.1-3.0 mg/kg ranked near the lowest. Still undetermined is the antigen specificity of the expanded peripheral T cells.

The sequence was collected from an adult with an advanced solid tumor such as melanoma, head and neck, liver or kidney cancer. The sample consisted of CD4+ or CD8+ T cells sorted from blood, taken in a trial of the OX40 agonist ivuxolimab.

CDR3 bases: TGTGCCAGCAGTCGGGCAGGGGCCTACGAGCAGTACTTC. It yields the protein CASSRAGAYEQYF. The gene calls are TRBV6-1 and TRBJ2-7, with D perhaps matching TRBD1 (6 bases). The CDR3 extends over 13 amino acids. Looked up from germline, CDR1 is MNHNS and CDR2 is SASEGT. Deletions cut 5 bases from V and 2 bases from J, with 10 bases between.